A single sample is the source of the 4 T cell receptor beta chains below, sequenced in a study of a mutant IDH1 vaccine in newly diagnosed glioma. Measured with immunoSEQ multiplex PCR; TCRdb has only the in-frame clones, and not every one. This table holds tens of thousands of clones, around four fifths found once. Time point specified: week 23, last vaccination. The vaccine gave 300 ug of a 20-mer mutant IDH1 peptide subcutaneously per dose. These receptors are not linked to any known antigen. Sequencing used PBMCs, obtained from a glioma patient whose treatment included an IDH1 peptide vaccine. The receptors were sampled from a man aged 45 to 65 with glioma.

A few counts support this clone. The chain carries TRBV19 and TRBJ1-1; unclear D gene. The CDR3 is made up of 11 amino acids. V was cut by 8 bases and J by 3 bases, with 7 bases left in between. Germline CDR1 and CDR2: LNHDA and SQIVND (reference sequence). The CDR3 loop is CASGRDTEAFF. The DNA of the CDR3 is TGTGCCAGTGGGAGGGACACTGAAGCTTTCTTT.

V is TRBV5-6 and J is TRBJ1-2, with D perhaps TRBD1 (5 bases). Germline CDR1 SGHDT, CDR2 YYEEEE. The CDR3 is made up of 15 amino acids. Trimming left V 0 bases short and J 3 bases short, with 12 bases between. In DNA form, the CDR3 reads TGTGCCAGCAGCTTGGAACAGGAAGGGTACTATGGCTACACCTTC. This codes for CASSLEQEGYYGYTF.

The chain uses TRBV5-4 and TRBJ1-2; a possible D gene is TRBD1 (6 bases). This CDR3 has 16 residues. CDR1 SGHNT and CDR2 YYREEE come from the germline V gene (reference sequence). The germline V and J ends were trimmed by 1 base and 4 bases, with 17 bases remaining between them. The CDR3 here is CASSLREAGQLYGYTF. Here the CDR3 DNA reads TGTGCCAGCAGCTTGCGGGAGGCTGGACAGCTCTATGGCTACACCTTC.

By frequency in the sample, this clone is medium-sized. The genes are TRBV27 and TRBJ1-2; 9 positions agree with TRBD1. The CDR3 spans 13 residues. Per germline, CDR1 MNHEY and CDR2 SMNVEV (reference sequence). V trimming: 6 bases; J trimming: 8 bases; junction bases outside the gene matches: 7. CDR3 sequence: CASRLQGAPGYTF. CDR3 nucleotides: TGTGCCAGCAGACTACAGGGGGCGCCCGGCTACACCTTC.